The clone carrying this T cell receptor (beta chain) was picked up a small number of times. The source of the sample is a study of regulatory T cells in long-lasting Graves disease. Both iRepertoire HTBI primers and Arm-PCR of CDR3 regions were used to build the TCR beta libraries. TCRdb fed the multiplex PCR reads into MiXCR, producing one record per CDR3 protein. The data hold a few hundred thousand distinct CDR3 sequences, with roughly a sixth observed a single time. The CDR3 spans 14 residues. After removal of 1 base from V and 4 bases from J, the junction contained 1 base not matched to a gene. CDR1 KGHDR and CDR2 SFDVKD come from the germline V gene. This sample's time point: newly diagnosed GD, antithyroid drugs for less than 3 months. The TCR library was made from RNA extracted from PBMCs. These data were also reused for a study on T cells in Graves' hyperthyroidism and ophthalmopathy.

The specimen was peripheral blood mononuclear cells (PBMCs), collected at new diagnosis, from a patient treated with antithyroid drugs. This chain uses TRBV24-1 with TRBJ2-3, with TRBD1 matching 7 bases. The origin of this receptor is a man aged 35-49 years with Graves disease. The CDR3 bases are TGTGCCACCAGTGATTTCACAGGGGCAGATACGCAGTATTTT. Its protein is CATSDFTGADTQYF.